One sample yielded the 26 T cell receptor beta chains listed below, sequenced in a study of blood T cell repertoires in COVID-19. Repertoires were generated with immunoSEQ multiplex PCR, while TCRdb's copy carries only in-frame clones and drops some. The sample shows a few hundred thousand clones, approximately 89% of them seen only once. The specimen sequenced was PBMCs or T cells enriched from blood (not recorded which). The source is a woman aged 40 to 50 with acute COVID-19.

The chain has TRBV7-8 and TRBJ2-3; 8 nucleotides align to TRBD2. CDR3 length equals 15 residues. The junction had 0 bases not matched to a gene; V was cut back by 1 base and J by 0 bases. Per the germline V gene, CDR1 is SGHVS and CDR2 is FQNEAQ. The CDR3 sequence: CASSLGLASTDTQYF. The DNA for the CDR3 is TGTGCCAGCAGCTTAGGACTAGCGAGCACAGATACGCAGTATTTT.

This clone was detected only a few times. The chain couples TRBV5-4 to TRBJ2-2; 8 nucleotides align to TRBD2. Germline CDR1 is SGHNT and CDR2 is YYREEE (reference sequence). The V segment lost 7 bases and the J segment 7 bases; nucleotides outside the gene matches: 9. CDR3 length: 14 residues. The CDR3 loop is CASRERERDGELFF. The CDR3 nucleotides are TGTGCCAGCCGAGAGCGGGAGAGAGACGGGGAGCTGTTTTTT.

The genes are TRBV5-4 and TRBJ2-3; 7 nucleotides line up with TRBD2. The CDR3 has 15 amino acids. CDR1 and CDR2 from the germline V gene are SGHNT and YYREEE (reference sequence). V lost 4 bases to trimming and J lost 5 bases; unmatched junction nucleotides: 10. CDR3 protein: CASSRVGGEKDTQYF. The CDR3, as DNA: TGTGCCAGCAGCCGAGTGGGAGGGGAGAAAGATACGCAGTATTTT.

V and J are TRBV11-3 and TRBJ1-4; 7 bases agree with TRBD1. V lost 5 bases, J lost 4 bases, and 13 bases stayed unmatched. Germline values: CDR1 SGHNT, CDR2 YENEEA. This CDR3 is 17 amino acids long. CDR3 amino acids: CASSPPVPGGINEKLFF. The CDR3 region has the DNA TGTGCCAGCAGCCCCCCCGTACCAGGGGGGATTAATGAAAAACTGTTTTTT.

The rearrangement uses TRBV3-1 (or the pseudogene TRBV3-2) and TRBJ2-3, with 7 bases aligning to TRBD1. CDR1 and CDR2 (germline): LGHDT, YNNKEL (reference sequence). Trimming at V came to 2 bases and at J to 2 bases, leaving 4 bases not matched to a gene. This CDR3 is built from 15 residues. CDR3 bases: TGTGCCAGCAGCCAAAAACAGGGGATCACAGATACGCAGTATTTT. Protein product: CASSQKQGITDTQYF.

The chain couples TRBV5-1 to TRBJ1-1; no firm D call. Trimming cost V 4 bases and J 1 base, with 11 bases left between them. Looked up from germline, CDR1 is SGHRS and CDR2 is YFSETQ. The CDR3 loop spans 14 amino acids. The CDR3 is CASSTPSGNTEAFF. Here the CDR3 DNA reads TGCGCCAGCAGCACGCCGAGTGGGAACACTGAAGCTTTCTTT.

This clone came up once. The chain links TRBV7-9 to TRBJ1-5; D is undetermined. CDR3 size: 13 residues. V lost 4 bases and J 4 bases, leaving 8 bases between the germline ends. Germline values: CDR1 SEHNR, CDR2 FQNEAQ (reference sequence). CDR3 amino acids: CASSSRLNQPQHF. The CDR3 bases are TGTGCCAGCAGCTCCCGTCTAAATCAGCCCCAGCATTTT. Full variable domain (missing parts from reference TRBV7-9 and TRBJ1-5): DTGVSQNPRHKITKRGQNVTFRCDPISEHNRLYWYRQTLGQGPEFLTYFQNEAQLEKSRLLSDRFSAERPKGSFSTLEIQRTEQGDSAMYLCASSSRLNQPQHFGDGTRLSIL.

The genes are TRBV25-1 and TRBJ2-1, with a weak D call TRBD1 (6 bases). The germline CDR1 and CDR2 sequences are MGHDK and SYGVNS. The ends were cut back, 3 bases at V and 6 bases at J, with 15 bases in the middle. The CDR3 has 15 residues. CDR3 region: CASSDPGRGVNEQFF. As DNA, the CDR3 is TGTGCCAGCAGTGATCCTGGCAGGGGAGTCAATGAGCAGTTCTTC.

The chain recombines TRBV10-1 with TRBJ2-5; 9 bases agree with TRBD1. The CDR3 extends over 14 amino acids. J was trimmed by 3 bases and V by 6 bases; bases with no gene match: 5. Germline CDR1 WNHNN, CDR2 SYGVQD (reference sequence). In DNA form, the CDR3 reads TGCGCCAGCAGCCGAACAGGGGGCGAAGAGACCCAGTACTTC. As protein: CASSRTGGEETQYF.

To note about this clone: Other DNA sequences in the same sample also yield this CDR3. The chain uses TRBV6-5 and TRBJ1-1; D ambiguous. Germline-derived CDR1 and CDR2 are MNHEY and SVGAGI. The CDR3 length is 14 residues. V lost 0 bases to trimming and J lost 1 base, with 6 bases between them. This CDR3 reads CASSYSRANTEAFF. The DNA of the CDR3 is TGTGCCAGCAGTTACTCGAGGGCGAACACTGAAGCTTTCTTT.

DNA of the CDR3: TGCGCCAGCAGCCGGGACAGGGTGAATGGCTACACCTTC. It specifies CASSRDRVNGYTF. The chain employs TRBV10-2 and TRBJ1-2; 9 bases match TRBD1. There are 13 residues in the CDR3. Germline values: CDR1 WSHSY, CDR2 SAAADI. Trimming at V came to 6 bases and at J to 6 bases, leaving 5 bases not matched to a gene.

The chain links TRBV5-4 to TRBJ1-2; D unresolved. The germline V gene has CDR1 SGHNT and CDR2 YYREEE (reference sequence). The V end lost 1 base, the J end lost 0 bases, and 10 bases lay between the germline ends. The CDR3 consists of 15 residues. The CDR3 spells CASSLLNTANYGYTF. CDR3 in DNA: TGTGCCAGCAGCTTGCTAAATACAGCTAACTATGGCTACACCTTC. Supplemented by reference TRBV5-4 and TRBJ1-2, the full variable domain reads ETGVTQSPTHLIKTRGQQVTLRCSSQSGHNTVSWYQQALGQGPQFIFQYYREEENGRGNFPPRFSGLQFPNYSSELNVNALELDDSALYLCASSLLNTANYGYTFGSGTRLTVV.

V usage is TRBV25-1 and J usage is TRBJ1-1, with TRBD1 identical over 10 bases. In germline, CDR1 is MGHDK, CDR2 SYGVNS. V gave up 6 bases and J gave up 2 bases; unmatched junction bases: 15. This CDR3 is built from 18 residues. The CDR3 region has the DNA TGTGCCAGCAGACGACAGGGGGCGACCACAGGAATCAACACTGAAGCTTTCTTT. Amino acid sequence: CASRRQGATTGINTEAFF.

This chain uses TRBV16 with TRBJ1-1; 9 positions agree with TRBD1. Germline V gene data show CDR1 as KGHSY and CDR2 as FQNENV. The trim removed 2 bases at V and 11 bases at J, leaving 6 bases unmatched. The CDR3 has 13 residues. CDR3 bases: TGTGCCAGCAGCCAAGCGACAGGGGGTGCGGCTTTCTTT. Amino acid sequence: CASSQATGGAAFF.

The chain combines TRBV25-1 with TRBJ2-2; 9 bases are a match to TRBD2. Trimming took 5 bases from V and 3 from J; bases not matched to a gene: 4. The V gene's germline CDR1 is MGHDK and CDR2 SYGVNS. The CDR3 loop spans 15 amino acids. The CDR3 DNA follows: TGTGCCAGCAGTTTAGCGGGAGTAGACACCGGGGAGCTGTTTTTT. It is translated as CASSLAGVDTGELFF.

This clone was counted only a few times. The V gene is TRBV6-5, the J gene TRBJ2-7, with D perhaps matching TRBD2 (6 bases). This CDR3 comprises 15 residues. Germline V gives CDR1 MNHEY, CDR2 SVGAGI. V lost 8 bases and J lost 0, with 17 bases in between. The DNA for the CDR3 is TGTGCCAGCTCGATAGAGGGAGGAAGCTCCTACGAGCAGTACTTC. Protein sequence: CASSIEGGSSYEQYF.

This chain connects TRBV18 to TRBJ2-7; 9 bases agree with TRBD1. The junction had 5 bases not matched to a gene; V was cut back by 1 base and J by 4 bases. The V gene's germline CDR1 is KGHSH and CDR2 LQKENI. This CDR3 is 15 amino acids long. The CDR3 here is CASSPQRDRVYEQYV. The CDR3, as DNA: TGTGCCAGCTCACCACAAAGGGACAGGGTTTACGAGCAGTACGTC.

The chain carries TRBV20-1 and TRBJ2-1; D is undetermined. The germline V gene encodes CDR1 DFQATT and CDR2 SNEGSKA (reference sequence). V lost 5 bases to trimming and J lost 8 bases, with 10 bases between them. This CDR3 spans 11 amino acids. CDR3 in DNA: TGCAGTGCTCCAATCAGGTATGAGCAGTTCTTC. Protein product: CSAPIRYEQFF.

The CDR3 loop reads CASSLRLAGNEQFF. The CDR3 region has the DNA TGTGCCAGCAGTTTAAGACTAGCGGGGAATGAGCAGTTCTTC. V gene TRBV27 combines with J gene TRBJ2-1, with 11 bases aligning to TRBD2. The V and J ends lost 2 bases and 7 bases, in that order; junction bases with no gene match: 1. The germline V gene encodes CDR1 MNHEY and CDR2 SMNVEV (reference sequence). The CDR3 covers 14 residues.

The genes are TRBV5-4 and TRBJ2-1; 9 bases are a match to TRBD2. This CDR3 spans 19 amino acids. J gave up 4 bases and V 2 bases, and 16 bases lay outside the gene matches. Germline V lookup: CDR1 SGHNT, CDR2 YYREEE (reference sequence). CDR3 sequence (DNA): TGTGCCAGCAGCTTCTACAGGGGTGCGGGAGGGCGTGGGTACAATGAGCAGTTCTTC. Encoded protein: CASSFYRGAGGRGYNEQFF.

The chain combines TRBV11-2 with TRBJ2-5; the match to TRBD2 covers 13 bases. Per the germline V gene, CDR1 is SGHAT and CDR2 is FQNNGV. After removal of 5 bases from V and 1 base from J, the junction contained 13 bases not matched to a gene. The CDR3 runs to 19 residues. CDR3 amino acids: CASSVSGTSGTLPQETQYF. As DNA, the CDR3 is TGTGCCAGCAGCGTATCCGGGACTAGCGGGACCTTGCCCCAAGAGACCCAGTACTTC.

The chain recombines TRBV3-1 (or the pseudogene TRBV3-2) with TRBJ2-7; 8 bases match TRBD1. J was trimmed by 3 bases and V by 5 bases; bases with no gene match: 9. The germline CDR1 and CDR2 sequences are LGHDT and YNNKEL (reference sequence). This CDR3 is 15 amino acids long. The CDR3 DNA sequence: TGTGCCAGCAGCAAGAAAGGGACAGGATTCTACGAGCAGTACTTC. This translates into CASSKKGTGFYEQYF.

The chain links TRBV7-2 to TRBJ2-7, with 9 bases that match TRBD2. Trimming cost V 4 bases and J 1 base; bases outside gene matches: 14. CDR3 length: 18 amino acids. Per germline, CDR1 SGHTA and CDR2 FQGNSA. The CDR3 spells CASSSLAGIPLSSYEQYF. CDR3 nucleotides: TGTGCCAGCAGCTCCCTAGCGGGAATCCCCCTTTCGTCCTACGAGCAGTACTTC. The full variable domain, its missing parts supplied by reference TRBV7-2 and TRBJ2-7, is GAGVSQSPSNKVTEKGKDVELRCDPISGHTALYWYRQSLGQGLEFLIYFQGNSAPDKSGLPSDRFSAERTGGSVSTLTIQRTQQEDSAVYLCASSSLAGIPLSSYEQYFGPGTRLTVT.

The gene calls are TRBV19 and TRBJ1-2; D call uncertain. The CDR3 is 8 residues long. CDR1 is LNHDA and CDR2 is SQIVND in the germline V gene (reference sequence). The CDR3 bases are TGTTCAGGCTATGGCTACACCTTC. It encodes CSGYGYTF.

There are a few counts of this clone. This chain uses TRBV28 with TRBJ1-2; perhaps TRBD1 as D (6 bases). The length of the CDR3 is 14 residues. Trimming removed 5 bases at V and 5 bases at J, with 15 bases between. The germline CDR1 and CDR2 sequences are MDHEN and SYDVKM. CDR3 DNA sequence: TGTGCCAGCAGTCTCCCACAGGGAGGGTATGGCTACACCTTC. Amino acid sequence: CASSLPQGGYGYTF.

Notes on this clone: Other nucleotide sequences in the sample specify the same CDR3. The V and J genes are TRBV18 and TRBJ1-3, with 10 bases aligning to TRBD1. The V and J ends lost 6 bases and 1 base, in that order; junction bases with no gene match: 3. This CDR3 comprises 15 residues. CDR1 KGHSH and CDR2 LQKENI come from the germline V gene. CDR3 bases: TGTGCCAGCTCGCCGGGACAGGGGTCTGGAAACACCATATATTTT. Translation gives CASSPGQGSGNTIYF.